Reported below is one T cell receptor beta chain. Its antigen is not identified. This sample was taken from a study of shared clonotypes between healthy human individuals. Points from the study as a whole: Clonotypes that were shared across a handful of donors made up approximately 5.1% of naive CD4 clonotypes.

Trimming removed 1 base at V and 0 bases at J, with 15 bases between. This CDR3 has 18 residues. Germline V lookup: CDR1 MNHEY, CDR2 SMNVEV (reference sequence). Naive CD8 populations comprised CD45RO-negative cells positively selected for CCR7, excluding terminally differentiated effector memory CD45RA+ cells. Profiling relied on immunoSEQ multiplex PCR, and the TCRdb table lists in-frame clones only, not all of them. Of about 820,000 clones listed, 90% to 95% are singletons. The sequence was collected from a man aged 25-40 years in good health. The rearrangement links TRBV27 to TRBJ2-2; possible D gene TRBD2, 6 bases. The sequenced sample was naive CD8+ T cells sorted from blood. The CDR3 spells CASSLWAGLTTNTGELFF. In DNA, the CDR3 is TGTGCCAGCAGTTTATGGGCCGGACTAACGACGAACACCGGGGAGCTGTTTTTT.